The 11 T cell receptor beta chains below were found in one sample sequenced in a study of graft-versus-host responses after intestinal transplantation. Only in-frame clones appear in the TCRdb table, and some are missing; sequencing was by immunoSEQ multiplex PCR. The repertoire holds 29,000 or so clones, with more than 70% as singletons. Once graft tissue had been processed, intraepithelial and lamina propria lymphocytes were released. Specimen: ileum tissue, collected 98 days after intestinal transplantation. Receptors originate from a human patient who received an intestinal transplant, so some T cells may come from the graft donor.

The chain carries TRBV7-6 and TRBJ1-1; D uncertain. Trimming left V 0 bases short and J 1 base short, with 6 bases between. The CDR3 runs to 14 residues. Germline loops: CDR1 SGHVS, CDR2 FNYEAQ. This chain's CDR3 is CASSLATSNTEAFF. Written as DNA, the CDR3 is TGTGCCAGCAGCTTAGCTACATCGAACACTGAAGCTTTCTTT.

The chain is built from TRBV7-9 and TRBJ2-7; D unclear. CDR1 and CDR2 (germline): SEHNR, FQNEAQ (reference sequence). CDR3 length: 12 residues. With 5 bases removed from V and 5 bases from J, the gap between germline ends came to 10 bases. CDR3: CASSAPAHEQYF. The CDR3, as DNA: TGTGCCAGCAGCGCCCCAGCCCACGAGCAGTACTTC.

This clone was seen a handful of times. The gene calls are TRBV19 and TRBJ2-7; 8 bases map to TRBD1. The CDR3 is 14 residues long. From germline, CDR1 is LNHDA and CDR2 SQIVND (reference sequence). J lost 6 bases, V lost 4 bases, and 8 bases had no gene match. The CDR3 here is CASSTKTGVLEQYF. For the CDR3, the DNA is TGTGCCAGTAGTACTAAGACAGGGGTCCTCGAGCAGTACTTC.

The chain uses TRBV2 and TRBJ1-3; D gene ambiguous. V was shortened by 1 base and J by 10 bases, with 8 bases between the two germline ends. In germline, CDR1 is SNHLY, CDR2 FYNNEI. The CDR3 sequence is 12 residues long. The CDR3: CASSEENPTIYF. The CDR3 nucleotides read TGTGCCAGCAGTGAAGAAAATCCGACCATATATTTT.

The rearrangement uses TRBV9 and TRBJ1-3; a possible D gene is TRBD1 (5 bases). Germline-derived CDR1 and CDR2 are SGDLS and YYNGEE. The CDR3 contains 17 residues. V was shortened by 0 bases and J by 4 bases, with 17 bases between the two germline ends. The CDR3 loop is CASSVAGGSVGGNTIYF. In DNA form, the CDR3 reads TGTGCCAGCAGCGTAGCTGGGGGGAGTGTGGGAGGAAACACCATATATTTT.

V gene TRBV27 combines with J gene TRBJ1-5; D perhaps matches TRBD1 (5 bases). V was shortened by 6 bases and J by 8 bases, with 20 bases between the two germline ends. The CDR3 runs 15 residues. CDR1 MNHEY and CDR2 SMNVEV come from the germline V gene (reference sequence). The CDR3 DNA follows: TGTGCCAGCAGCTCCGGGACCCTACCGTCAGAGCCCCAGCATTTT. This encodes CASSSGTLPSEPQHF.

The chain couples TRBV13 to TRBJ2-1, with 14 bases that match TRBD2. V lost 8 bases and J lost 9; bases outside the gene matches: 6. The CDR3 is 14 amino acids. Per the germline V gene, CDR1 is PRHDT and CDR2 is FYEKMQ (reference sequence). The chain's CDR3 is CASLTSGGAIEQFF. DNA for the CDR3: TGTGCCAGCCTGACTAGCGGGGGGGCGATTGAGCAGTTCTTC.

Only one count was recorded for this clone. The V call is TRBV5-1, the J call TRBJ2-3; the D is unclear. The germline V and J ends were trimmed by 3 bases and 0 bases, with 5 bases remaining between them. The germline V gene has CDR1 SGHRS and CDR2 YFSETQ. CDR3 length equals 13 residues. CDR3 DNA sequence: TGCGCCAGCAGCTATCCTAGCACAGATACGCAGTATTTT. It encodes CASSYPSTDTQYF.

This sequence joins TRBV6-1 and TRBJ2-2; D is ambiguous. The CDR3 sequence is 12 residues long. Looked up from germline, CDR1 is MNHNS and CDR2 is SASEGT. V shed 4 bases and J shed 6 bases, with 6 bases lying between them. The CDR3 DNA reads TGTGCCAGCAGTGTGGTAGCCGGGGAGCTGTTTTTT. This sequence encodes CASSVVAGELFF.

The V and J genes are TRBV14 and TRBJ2-2, with D maybe TRBD2 (6 bases). The CDR3 runs to 15 residues. Trimming left V 4 bases short and J 2 bases short, with 11 bases between. CDR1 is SGHDN, CDR2 FVKESK, per germline. CDR3 sequence (DNA): TGTGCCAGCAGCCCCTGGGACTCCAACACCGGGGAGCTGTTTTTT. It specifies CASSPWDSNTGELFF.

This clone was found a few times. V usage is TRBV11-3 and J usage is TRBJ1-4; TRBD1 might be the D (5 bases). Germline V gene lookup returns CDR1 SGHNT and CDR2 YENEEA. The V gene lost 4 bases and the J gene lost 7 bases, with 16 bases spanning the gap. CDR3 length equals 15 residues. The CDR3 region has the DNA TGTGCCAGCAGCTCCACTGACAGTTATCCTGAAAAACTGTTTTTT. It encodes CASSSTDSYPEKLFF.